These 24 T cell receptor beta chains came from one sample sequenced in a study of blood T cells in healthy people across ages. A second PCR of 7 to 11 cycles used a sample-barcoded 5' primer and a J-beta primer mix. TCRdb ran MiXCR on the 5' RACE reads and lists one entry per CDR3 protein. Here the sample spans around 1.5 million distinct CDR3 sequences, roughly 32% being singletons. Specimen: blood. Receptors originate from a woman in her 30s in good health.

Notes on this clonotype: The junction departs from the called germline gene at one end, perhaps through a read error. The rearrangement uses TRBV5-1 and TRBJ2-1; TRBD2 matches 9 bases. The CDR3 covers 15 residues. Germline CDR1 SGHRS, CDR2 YFSETQ. The CDR3 is CASTLRIAGDNEQVF. The CDR3 nucleotides read TGCGCCAGCACCCTCCGGATAGCGGGAGACAATGAGCAGGTCTTC.

Only a few counts were recorded for this clonotype. The rearrangement uses TRBV20-1 and TRBJ2-1; 16 bases agree with TRBD2. With 3 bases clipped from V and 6 bases from J, the junction kept 11 bases outside the gene matches. Germline V gives CDR1 DFQATT, CDR2 SNEGSKA (reference sequence). The CDR3 loop spans 18 amino acids. The CDR3 DNA reads TGCAGTGCTAGTCGGGGGACTAGCGGGAGGGCACAGGGCAATGAGCAGTTCTTC. Translation: CSASRGTSGRAQGNEQFF.

This chain joins TRBV10-3 and TRBJ2-5; the D is unclear. The CDR3 has 15 amino acids. V was pared by 4 bases and J by 11 bases, with 23 bases between. Germline values: CDR1 ENHRY, CDR2 SYGVKD. DNA for the CDR3: TGTGCCATCAGTGGGGTCAACCATCCCTACAATGAGCAGTACTTC. This sequence encodes CAISGVNHPYNEQYF.

This clonotype was detected a few times. For the CDR3, the DNA is TGCAGCGTTGTTTTTACGAACACTGAAGCTTTCTTT. Translating it yields CSVVFTNTEAFF. This sequence joins TRBV29-1 and TRBJ1-1; D is unresolved. The CDR3 consists of 12 residues. Trimming removed 4 bases from V and 1 base from J, with 7 bases in between. Germline V gene lookup returns CDR1 SQVTM and CDR2 ANQGSEA.

At least ten counts were recorded for this clonotype. This rearrangement joins TRBV29-1 to TRBJ2-3, with 11 nucleotides matching TRBD1. With V trimmed by 6 bases and J by 3 bases, 5 bases remained unmatched. Germline V gene sequence: CDR1 SQVTM, CDR2 ANQGSEA. This CDR3 contains 14 residues. Here the CDR3 DNA reads TGCAGCGTAGGACAGGGGGCGAGAACAGATACGCAGTATTTT. Translation gives CSVGQGARTDTQYF.

CDR3 sequence: CASSSAGTLRYEQYF. The CDR3 nucleotides are TGTGCCAGCAGTTCTGCCGGGACCCTGAGATACGAGCAGTACTTC. This chain connects TRBV12-3 or TRBV12-4 to TRBJ2-7, with D possibly called TRBD1 or TRBD2 (5 bases each). V was shortened by 4 bases and J by 4 bases, with 17 bases between the two germline ends. The CDR3 consists of 15 residues.

This clonotype occurred a few times. The chain couples TRBV12-3 or TRBV12-4 to TRBJ2-3, with TRBD2 matching 8 bases. The CDR3 has 12 amino acids. The J segment lost 2 bases and the V segment lost 8 bases, leaving 0 bases of the junction unmatched. CDR3 sequence (DNA): TGTGCCAGCGGACTAGCCACAGATACGCAGTATTTT. Residues: CASGLATDTQYF.

The chain joins TRBV11-2 to TRBJ2-1, with TRBD2 matching 12 bases. Germline trimming cut 1 base from V and 8 bases from J; bases unmatched to any gene: 6. Germline V gives CDR1 SGHAT, CDR2 FQNNGV. The CDR3 extends over 16 amino acids. The CDR3 DNA sequence: TGTGCCAGCAGCTTAGTGCTAGCGGGAGGGCGCGATGAGCAGTTCTTC. It yields the protein CASSLVLAGGRDEQFF.

This clonotype was counted between two and nine times. The chain is built from TRBV12-3 or TRBV12-4 and TRBJ1-1; no clear D gene. The CDR3 has 11 residues. Trimming shortened V by 4 bases and J by 6 bases, and 6 bases separated the two germline ends. In DNA, the CDR3 is TGTGCCAGCAGTTACACCCCTGAAGCTTTCTTT. Its translation is CASSYTPEAFF.

The sample holds a few counts of this clonotype. The chain links TRBV7-8 to TRBJ2-3; 9 bases match TRBD2. The germline CDR1 and CDR2 sequences are SGHVS and FQNEAQ. With V trimmed by 3 bases and J by 5 bases, 3 bases remained unmatched. There are 14 residues in the CDR3. CDR3: CASSFSGRIDTQYF. For the CDR3, the DNA is TGTGCCAGCAGCTTTAGCGGGAGAATAGATACGCAGTATTTT.

The chain links TRBV7-3 to TRBJ2-3, with 9 positions matching TRBD2. V shed 5 bases and J 5 bases; nucleotides not matched to a gene: 8. This CDR3 is built from 15 residues. From germline, CDR1 is SGHTA and CDR2 FQGTGA. The CDR3 region has the DNA TGTGCCAGCAGCCGACTAGCGGAACGATTAGATACGCAGTATTTT. Residues: CASSRLAERLDTQYF.

The rearrangement joins TRBV6-6 to TRBJ1-2; D is ambiguous. The CDR3 is made up of 14 amino acids. Trimming took 0 bases from V and 2 from J, leaving 7 bases between them. Germline V CDR1 and CDR2: MNHNY, SVGAGI (reference sequence). CDR3 amino acids: CASSYSDVNYGYTF. The DNA for the CDR3 is TGTGCCAGCAGTTACTCAGACGTAAACTATGGCTACACCTTC.

This clonotype occurred a few times. The V gene is TRBV11-2, the J gene TRBJ2-3; 12 positions match TRBD2. The CDR3 extends over 17 amino acids. Trimming cost V 3 bases and J 2 bases; bases outside gene matches: 6. Per germline, CDR1 SGHAT and CDR2 FQNNGV. The CDR3 coding sequence is TGTGCCAGCAGCTTCCTAGCGGGGGGGCCAGTCACAGATACGCAGTATTTT. Translating it yields CASSFLAGGPVTDTQYF.

With respect to this clonotype: A clone one base away is much larger, so this may be a read error. The chain recombines TRBV20-1 with TRBJ2-5; 7 bases are shared with TRBD2. The CDR3 has 17 amino acids. Germline CDR1 reads DFQATT; CDR2 reads SNEGSKA (reference sequence). As DNA, the CDR3 is TGCGGCCCGCGTTGGCCAGCGGGGAGTACCAGAGGGGAGACCCAGTACTTC. Its translation: CGPRWPAGSTRGETQYF.

This rearrangement joins TRBV7-9 to TRBJ2-1, with D unresolved. The germline CDR1 and CDR2 sequences are SEHNR and FQNEAQ (reference sequence). V lost 5 bases to trimming and J lost 2 bases, with 13 bases between them. This CDR3 contains 15 residues. The CDR3 nucleotides are TGTGCCAGCAGCCCCCTCGTAGACCCCTACAATGAGCAGTTCTTC. Translated, it gives CASSPLVDPYNEQFF. The complete variable domain, with remaining parts taken from reference TRBV7-9 and TRBJ2-1, reads DTGVSQNPRHKITKRGQNVTFRCDPISEHNRLYWYRQTLGQGPEFLTYFQNEAQLEKSRLLSDRFSAERPKGSFSTLEIQRTEQGDSAMYLCASSPLVDPYNEQFFGPGTRLTVL.

This chain links TRBV20-1 with TRBJ1-2; D not certain. CDR3 length equals 13 residues. Germline V gene data show CDR1 as DFQATT and CDR2 as SNEGSKA (reference sequence). The V end lost 6 bases, the J end lost 5 bases, and 16 bases lay between the germline ends. The CDR3 here is CSAGLRRDYGYTF. CDR3 nucleotide sequence: TGCAGTGCCGGATTAAGACGGGATTATGGCTACACCTTC.

The rearrangement links TRBV9 to TRBJ2-7; maybe TRBD2 (7 bases). This CDR3 region has 15 residues. Per germline, CDR1 SGDLS and CDR2 YYNGEE. V lost 2 bases and J 3 bases, leaving 15 bases between the germline ends. The CDR3 bases are TGTGCCAGCAGCGTCCGGCCGGGGGGCCGCTACGAGCAGTACTTC. Its protein is CASSVRPGGRYEQYF.

This clonotype showed up just once. A junction end diverges from the germline sequence, so it may reflect a read error. The rearrangement links TRBV4-2 to TRBJ2-7; D is uncertain. There are 15 residues in the CDR3. Germline CDR1 reads LGHNA; CDR2 reads YNFKEQ. The CDR3 DNA follows: TGTGCTAGCAGCCAAGAAGTATCAGCTGACTACGAGCAGTACTTC. This sequence encodes CASSQEVSADYEQYF.

This clonotype was seen a handful of times. The genes are TRBV14 and TRBJ2-5; D perhaps matches TRBD2 (6 bases). Germline V lookup: CDR1 SGHDN, CDR2 FVKESK. V shed 1 base and J shed 6 bases, with 15 bases lying between them. This CDR3 has 15 amino acids. The CDR3 coding sequence is TGTGCCAGCAGCCAAGGCGGGGCTTTGGGAAAGACCCAGTACTTC. This encodes CASSQGGALGKTQYF.

This clonotype was found a few times. The V and J genes are TRBV4-1 and TRBJ2-1; D not resolved. In germline, CDR1 is MGHRA, CDR2 YSYEKL. The germline V and J ends were trimmed by 7 bases and 0 bases, with 13 bases remaining between them. There are 15 residues in the CDR3. The CDR3 region is CASTHSLGSYNEQFF. The CDR3 region has the DNA TGCGCCAGCACCCACTCCCTCGGCTCCTACAATGAGCAGTTCTTC.

This clonotype has more than one count but fewer than ten. This rearrangement joins TRBV3-1 to TRBJ1-2; D uncertain. This CDR3 comprises 13 residues. CDR1 is LGHDT, CDR2 YNNKEL, per germline (reference sequence). Trimming stripped 1 base from V and 10 bases from J, with 13 bases between. CDR3 in DNA: TGTGCCAGCAGCCAAGGCCCTGCATCGTACTACACCTTC. Its protein product is CASSQGPASYYTF.

Only a few counts were recorded for this clonotype. V gene TRBV27 combines with J gene TRBJ2-7; D unclear. CDR1 is MNHEY, CDR2 SMNVEV, per germline (reference sequence). This CDR3 region has 10 residues. Trimming shortened V by 9 bases and J by 7 bases, and 10 bases separated the two germline ends. CDR3 loop: CASGVGEQYF. The DNA of the CDR3 is TGTGCCAGTGGGGTCGGGGAGCAGTACTTC.

The chain recombines TRBV29-1 with TRBJ1-1; D remains ambiguous. V was pared by 4 bases and J by 1 base, with 7 bases between. There are 12 residues in the CDR3. Germline CDR1 SQVTM, CDR2 ANQGSEA. CDR3 in amino acids: CSVGFGNTEAFF. In nucleotides, the CDR3 is TGCAGCGTTGGTTTTGGGAACACTGAAGCTTTCTTT.

The chain couples TRBV5-1 to TRBJ2-1, with TRBD1 matching over 8 bases. J gave up 0 bases and V 7 bases, and 9 bases lay outside the gene matches. Germline V gene sequence: CDR1 SGHRS, CDR2 YFSETQ. CDR3 length equals 16 residues. The DNA of the CDR3 is TGCGCCAGCGCCAAATACGACAGGGGCTCCTACAATGAGCAGTTCTTC. This codes for CASAKYDRGSYNEQFF.